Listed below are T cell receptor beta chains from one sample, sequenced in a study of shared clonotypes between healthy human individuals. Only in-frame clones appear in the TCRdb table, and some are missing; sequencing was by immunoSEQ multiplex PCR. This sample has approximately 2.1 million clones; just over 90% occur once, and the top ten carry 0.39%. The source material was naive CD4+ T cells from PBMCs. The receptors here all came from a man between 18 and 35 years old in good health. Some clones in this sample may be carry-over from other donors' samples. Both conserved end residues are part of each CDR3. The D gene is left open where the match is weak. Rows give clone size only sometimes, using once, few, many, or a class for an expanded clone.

CASSSGQTWNTEAFF	TGTGCCAGCAGCTCAGGACAGACTTGGAACACTGAAGCTTTCTTT	TRBV5-6	TRBJ1-1	few	.
CASSVDTSGRHEQYF	TGTGCCAGCAGCGTAGACACTAGCGGGAGGCACGAGCAGTACTTC	TRBV9	TRBJ2-7	.	TRBD2
CSVDRTGELFF	TGCAGCGTTGATCGAACCGGGGAGCTGTTTTTT	TRBV29-1	TRBJ2-2	.	.
CASSLPWGRGINEQYF	TGTGCCAGCTCACTCCCCTGGGGCAGGGGGATTAACGAGCAGTACTTC	TRBV18	TRBJ2-7	.	TRBD1
CASSPQPTRSLTYNEQFF	TGTGCCAGCAGTCCCCAGCCTACCAGAAGCCTGACCTACAATGAGCAGTTCTTC	TRBV6-4	TRBJ2-1	.	.
CASSVYSEQYF	TGTGCCAGCAGTGTTTATTCCGAGCAGTACTTC	TRBV2	TRBJ2-7	.	.
CAWSLGLAGVETQYF	TGTGCCTGGAGTCTAGGACTAGCGGGAGTAGAGACCCAGTACTTC	TRBV30	TRBJ2-5	.	TRBD2
CASSTPQGSYEQYF	TGCGCCAGCAGCACCCCACAGGGGTCCTACGAGCAGTACTTC	TRBV5-1	TRBJ2-7	.	TRBD1
CASSQGVQDLNTEAFF	TGCGCCAGCAGCCAAGGTGTCCAGGACCTAAACACTGAAGCTTTCTTT	TRBV4-3	TRBJ1-1	.	.
CASSPNRGNYEQYF	TGTGCCAGCTCACCAAATCGGGGGAACTACGAGCAGTACTTC	TRBV18	TRBJ2-7	.	.
CATSRGGTDTQYF	TGTGCCACCAGCAGGGGCGGCACAGATACGCAGTATTTT	TRBV15	TRBJ2-3	.	.
CASKMTGELFF	TGTGCCAGCAAGATGACCGGGGAGCTGTTTTTT	TRBV6-5	TRBJ2-2	.	.
CASSFSNRAYEQYF	TGCGCCAGCAGCTTTTCTAACAGGGCCTACGAGCAGTACTTC	TRBV5-1	TRBJ2-7	.	.
CASSLVQSRRNTEAFF	TGTGCCAGCAGTTTAGTTCAATCAAGGCGGAACACTGAAGCTTTCTTT	TRBV28	TRBJ1-1	.	.
CASSLIPGQGFDTQYF	TGTGCCAGCAGCTTAATTCCGGGACAGGGTTTCGATACGCAGTATTTT	TRBV7-3	TRBJ2-3	.	TRBD1
CASSLLGGGETQYF	TGCGCCAGCAGCTTGTTAGGGGGCGGTGAGACCCAGTACTTC	TRBV5-1	TRBJ2-5	few	TRBD1
CASSRGGQANYGYTF	TGTGCCAGCAGCCGCGGGGGACAGGCTAACTATGGCTACACCTTC	TRBV13	TRBJ1-2	once	TRBD1
CASSQEGSAFF	TGTGCCAGCAGCCAGGAGGGGTCAGCTTTCTTT	TRBV14	TRBJ1-1	.	.
CASSPRDSLEQYF	TGTGCCAGCAGCCCCCGGGACAGCTTGGAGCAGTACTTC	TRBV14	TRBJ2-7	.	TRBD1
CASSSGQGRRAPQETQYF	TGCGCCAGCAGTTCAGGACAGGGGCGAAGAGCCCCTCAAGAGACCCAGTACTTC	TRBV5-1	TRBJ2-5	once	TRBD1
CATSRDRAGSGYTF	TGTGCCACCAGCAGAGATAGGGCGGGGAGTGGCTACACCTTC	TRBV15	TRBJ1-2	.	.
CASSPRVGTAPTYTF	TGTGCCAGCAGTCCTAGGGTTGGGACGGCTCCGACCTACACCTTC	TRBV27	TRBJ1-2	once	.
CASSKIAGRSNQPQHF	TGTGCCAGTAGTAAAATTGCGGGACGGTCCAATCAGCCCCAGCATTTT	TRBV19	TRBJ1-5	.	.
CASSLSGATTGELFF	TGCGCCAGCAGCTTGTCAGGGGCGACCACCGGGGAGCTGTTTTTT	TRBV5-1	TRBJ2-2	.	.
CASGAGGPYEQYF	TGTGCCAGCGGGGCGGGAGGGCCTTACGAGCAGTACTTC	TRBV19	TRBJ2-7	.	TRBD2
CAGGTGRNTGELFF	TGTGCCGGGGGGACAGGCCGGAACACCGGGGAGCTGTTTTTT	TRBV30	TRBJ2-2	.	TRBD1
CSVLGPHATEAFF	TGCAGCGTTCTAGGGCCCCACGCGACTGAAGCTTTCTTT	TRBV29-1	TRBJ1-1	.	.
CASSLGSQGTDYGYTF	TGTGCCAGCAGCTTAGGAAGTCAGGGTACGGACTATGGCTACACCTTC	TRBV7-6	TRBJ1-2	.	.
CASSSGHYEQYF	TGTGCCAGCAGTTCCGGCCACTACGAGCAGTACTTC	TRBV7-9	TRBJ2-7	.	.
CAINGDTNTEAFF	TGTGCCATCAATGGAGACACAAACACTGAAGCTTTCTTT	TRBV10-3	TRBJ1-1	.	.
CASRAGTGGFDGYTF	TGTGCCAGCAGGGCCGGGACAGGGGGTTTCGATGGCTACACCTTC	TRBV2	TRBJ1-2	.	TRBD1
CASSQDLAGGTDTQYF	TGTGCCAGCAGCCAAGACTTGGCGGGAGGCACAGATACGCAGTATTTT	TRBV4-2	TRBJ2-3	.	TRBD2
CASSLRTGTGNTIYF	TGCGCCAGCAGCTTAAGGACAGGGACTGGAAACACCATATATTTT	TRBV5-1	TRBJ1-3	.	TRBD1
CAWTHESNQPQHF	TGTGCCTGGACTCACGAGAGCAATCAGCCCCAGCATTTT	TRBV30	TRBJ1-5	.	.
CASSLNSNQPQHF	TGTGCCAGCAGCCTTAATAGCAATCAGCCCCAGCATTTT	TRBV9	TRBJ1-5	.	.
CASSTGTSGLKEQYF	TGTGCCAGCAGCACAGGGACTAGCGGGTTGAAGGAGCAGTACTTC	TRBV5-4	TRBJ2-7	.	TRBD2
CASSLASGAQETQYF	TGCGCCAGCAGCTTAGCTAGCGGGGCACAAGAGACCCAGTACTTC	TRBV5-1	TRBJ2-5	once	TRBD2
CARSRPKSSYF	TGTGCCAGAAGCCGACCCAAAAGCTCCTACTTC	TRBV5-3	TRBJ2-7	.	.
CSGVSGTGGADTQYF	TGCAGCGGGGTTTCCGGGACAGGGGGGGCAGATACGCAGTATTTT	TRBV29-1	TRBJ2-3	.	TRBD1
CASSAGQGGETQYF	TGTGCCAGCAGCGCTGGACAGGGAGGAGAGACCCAGTACTTC	TRBV5-5	TRBJ2-5	.	TRBD1
CASSLGSSTDEQYF	TGCGCCAGCAGCTTGGGCTCCTCAACGGACGAGCAGTACTTC	TRBV5-1	TRBJ2-7	.	.
CASSTGQGTYSGNTIYF	TGTGCCAGTAGTACGGGACAGGGGACTTACTCTGGAAACACCATATATTTT	TRBV19	TRBJ1-3	.	TRBD1
CASSPFRGAGVGETQYF	TGTGCCAGCAGCCCCTTTCGTGGTGCGGGAGTAGGAGAGACCCAGTACTTC	TRBV14	TRBJ2-5	.	TRBD2
CASSTSGQGGYNEQFF	TGTGCCAGCAGTACCTCGGGACAGGGGGGATACAATGAGCAGTTCTTC	TRBV28	TRBJ2-1	.	TRBD1
CASSWSLAGGPDTQYF	TGCGCCAGCAGCTGGTCTCTAGCGGGAGGGCCCGATACGCAGTATTTT	TRBV5-1	TRBJ2-3	.	TRBD2
CASSQYSSGRAGYYNEQFF	TGTGCCAGTAGTCAGTATTCTAGCGGGAGGGCCGGGTACTACAATGAGCAGTTCTTC	TRBV19	TRBJ2-1	once	TRBD2
CATSAGSAGGANVLTF	TGTGCCACCTCGGCGGGATCGGCGGGTGGGGCCAACGTCCTGACTTTC	TRBV10-3	TRBJ2-6	.	.
CASSLKGAQRREKLFF	TGTGCCAGCAGTCTAAAAGGGGCCCAGCGGAGGGAAAAACTGTTTTTT	TRBV28	TRBJ1-4	once	.
CASSLSGLNTEAFF	TGTGCCAGCAGCTTATCCGGGTTGAACACTGAAGCTTTCTTT	TRBV11-1	TRBJ1-1	.	.
CASSAPGQGVTDTQYF	TGTGCCAGCAGCGCGCCGGGACAGGGGGTCACAGATACGCAGTATTTT	TRBV9	TRBJ2-3	.	TRBD1
CASSLGPGGDGYTF	TGCGCCAGCAGCTTGGGGCCGGGGGGAGATGGCTACACCTTC	TRBV5-1	TRBJ1-2	.	.
CASRPLGGLNTEAFF	TGTGCCAGCAGACCCCTGGGCGGTTTGAACACTGAAGCTTTCTTT	TRBV9	TRBJ1-1	.	.